This T cell receptor (beta chain) was retrieved from a study of blood T cell repertoires in COVID-19. Study-wide context: The cDNA or gDNA used as material had been derived from T cells, B-cell-depleted T cells, or PBMCs.

The CDR3 has 15 amino acids. Germline V gene lookup returns CDR1 LNHDA and CDR2 SQIVND (reference sequence). V lost 8 bases and J lost 4; bases outside the gene matches: 10. Participant-given clinical history determined each cohort assignment. Authors' processing steps: Counts of nucleated cells, estimated from reference gene primer amplification, were obtained. TCRdb's copy holds only in-frame clones and misses some; the assay was immunoSEQ multiplex PCR. That table gives V, J and clone size, and the DNA gave D and trimming. This table holds some 260,000 clones, around 90% found once. The sequenced sample consisted of PBMCs or T cells enriched from blood (not recorded which). The receptor was derived from a woman aged 25-40 years with acute COVID-19. The chain recombines TRBV19 with TRBJ1-5; the match to TRBD1 covers 8 bases. CDR3 nucleotide sequence: TGTGCCAGTTCGGGACAGGCAGGTGCGAATCAGCCCCAGCATTTT. It translates to CASSGQAGANQPQHF.